This is a list of T cell receptor beta chains from one sample in a study of OX40 agonist ivuxolimab in advanced cancers. Produced via immunoSEQ multiplex PCR; TCRdb's table is partial and in-frame only. The sample shows about 50,000 clones, roughly nine tenths of them seen only once. This material consisted of CD4+ or CD8+ T cells sorted from blood, taken in a trial of the OX40 agonist ivuxolimab. The source is an adult with an advanced solid tumor such as melanoma, head and neck, liver or kidney cancer. Both conserved end residues are part of each CDR3. The order of the fields is V gene, D gene, J gene, clone size, CDR3 protein, CDR3 DNA. D genes are given only for firm matches. Only some rows state a clone size, as once, few, many or a class for expanded clones.

TRBV7-2,TRBD2,TRBJ2-7,-,CASSFASGYSSYEQYF,TGTGCCAGCAGCTTCGCTAGCGGGTATAGCTCCTACGAGCAGTACTTC
TRBV4-2,TRBD1,TRBJ1-1,-,CASSDKQGADTEAFF,TGTGCCAGCAGCGACAAACAGGGGGCGGACACTGAAGCTTTCTTT
TRBV5-1,TRBD1,TRBJ1-3,-,CASSPSRGNSGNTIYF,TGCGCCAGCAGCCCATCCAGGGGGAACTCTGGAAACACCATATATTTT
TRBV10-1,-,TRBJ1-6,-,CASSETKDSPLHF,TGCGCCAGCAGTGAGACCAAGGATTCACCCCTCCACTTT
TRBV10-3,TRBD2,TRBJ2-1,-,CAINSASGDNEQFF,TGTGCCATCAATTCGGCTAGCGGGGACAATGAGCAGTTCTTC
TRBV30,-,TRBJ1-2,-,CAWSPGLDKHGYTF,TGTGCCTGGAGTCCGGGACTGGACAAACATGGCTACACCTTC
TRBV6-6,-,TRBJ1-2,-,CASMRFGVPYGYTF,TGTGCCAGCATGCGGTTTGGGGTTCCCTATGGCTACACCTTC
TRBV5-1,TRBD2,TRBJ2-2,-,CASSDTSVGTGELFF,TGCGCCAGCAGCGACACTAGCGTAGGGACCGGGGAGCTGTTTTTT
TRBV21-1,-,TRBJ2-1,-,CASSKGGGREQFF,TGTGCCAGCAGCAAAGGCGGGGGCCGGGAGCAGTTCTTC
TRBV18,TRBD2,TRBJ2-5,once,CASSPVTSGGKQETQYF,TGTGCCAGCTCACCAGTTACTAGCGGGGGGAAGCAAGAGACCCAGTACTTC
TRBV6-5,TRBD1,TRBJ2-7,-,CASRPTGVRHEQYF,TGTGCCAGCAGACCTACAGGGGTACGTCACGAGCAGTACTTC
TRBV7-2,-,TRBJ2-7,-,CASSLAPYSYEQYF,TGTGCCAGCAGCTTAGCTCCGTACTCCTACGAGCAGTACTTC
TRBV11-2,TRBD1,TRBJ2-2,-,CASSLGQGVAGELFF,TGTGCCAGCAGCTTAGGACAGGGCGTAGCCGGGGAGCTGTTTTTT
TRBV18,TRBD1,TRBJ1-5,-,CASSPDRDQPQHF,TGTGCCAGCTCACCCGACAGGGATCAGCCCCAGCATTTT
TRBV14,TRBD1,TRBJ1-1,-,CASSLTGATPLNTEAFF,TGTGCCAGCAGCCTCACAGGGGCGACACCCCTGAACACTGAAGCTTTCTTT
TRBV11-2,-,TRBJ2-3,-,CASSLDLGRTPRPPPQYF,TGTGCCAGCAGCTTAGATCTGGGCAGGACCCCACGACCTCCCCCCCAGTATTTT
TRBV7-3,-,TRBJ2-3,-,CASSYGFTDTQYF,TGTGCCAGCAGCTATGGGTTTACAGATACGCAGTATTTT